Listed below are T cell receptor beta chains from one sample, sequenced in a study of immune evolution from preneoplasia to lung adenocarcinoma. Data came from immunoSEQ multiplex PCR; TCRdb stores just in-frame clones and leaves some out. There are 20,000 to 25,000 clones in the sample; around 75% occur only once, and 5.6% lies in the top ten. The sequenced sample consisted of FFPE invasive lung adenocarcinoma tissue. Receptors were obtained from a person in their sixties or seventies with lung adenocarcinoma. Each CDR3 is given with its conserved first and last residue. A D gene is named only where the DNA matches it firmly. Not every row has a clone size; where given, it reads once, few, many or a size class.

>TRBV10-1|.|TRBJ2-5|TRBD2
TGCGCCAGCCCGACTAGCGGGAAAGAGACCCAGTACTTC
CASPTSGKETQYF
>TRBV19|.|TRBJ2-1|.
TGTGCCCTAGGTGAGCAGTTCTTC
CALGEQFF
>TRBV7-9|.|TRBJ2-1|TRBD2
TGTGCCAGCAGCTTAGCTCCGTTGGTGAGCGGGAGCTCCTACAATGAGCAGTTCTTC
CASSLAPLVSGSSYNEQFF
>TRBV28|.|TRBJ2-1|TRBD1
TGTGCCAGCAGTTTAGGTGGGACAGGGGGCTACAATGAGCAGTTCTTC
CASSLGGTGGYNEQFF
>TRBV7-9|.|TRBJ2-2|TRBD2
TGTGCCAGCAGGTATCTAGCGGGAGTTGCGAACACCGGGGAGCTGTTTTTT
CASRYLAGVANTGELFF
>TRBV7-2|.|TRBJ2-6|.
TGTGCCAGCAGCTTAATCCAGGCCTCTGGGGCCAACGTCCTGACTTTC
CASSLIQASGANVLTF
>TRBV28|.|TRBJ1-5|TRBD1
TGTGCCAGCAACTATCAACAGGGGGGACATCAGCCCCAGCATTTT
CASNYQQGGHQPQHF
>TRBV2|once|TRBJ1-4|TRBD1
TGTGCCAGCGCACGGGACAGTAATGAAAAACTGTTTTTT
CASARDSNEKLFF
>TRBV11-2|.|TRBJ2-1|TRBD1
TGTGCCAGCAGCCTCGAGGGGACAGTCTACAATGAGCAGTTCTTC
CASSLEGTVYNEQFF
>TRBV5-1|once|TRBJ2-2|TRBD1
TGCGCCAGCAGCTGGACAGGGGATCTCAACACCGGGGAGCTGTTTTTT
CASSWTGDLNTGELFF
>TRBV5-6|once|TRBJ2-7|.
TGTGCCAGCAGCCGCTTAGGACAGAGCTCCTACGAGCAGTACTTC
CASSRLGQSSYEQYF
>TRBV4-1|.|TRBJ1-2|.
TGTGCCAGCAGCCCGGAAGCTGGGGGCTATGGCTACACCTTC
CASSPEAGGYGYTF
>TRBV2|once|TRBJ2-7|TRBD2
TGTGCCAGCAGTGGGGAGGGGTACAGCTACGAGCAGTACTTC
CASSGEGYSYEQYF
>TRBV11-3|.|TRBJ2-3|.
TGTGCCAGCAGCTCCACATCCAGCGGGTCGCTGTATTTT
CASSSTSSGSLYF
>TRBV30|.|TRBJ2-2|TRBD1
TGTGCCTGGAGTGTTTTAGGGGGCCCACCCACCGGGGAGCTGTTTTTT
CAWSVLGGPPTGELFF
>TRBV28|.|TRBJ2-7|TRBD2
TGTGCCAGCAGTCAAACTAGCGGGGGCTCCTACGAGCAGTACTTC
CASSQTSGGSYEQYF
>TRBV2|.|TRBJ2-3|.
TGTGCCAGCGCCCGTGGCCGCACAGATACGCAGTATTTT
CASARGRTDTQYF
>TRBV11-2|once|TRBJ1-5|.
TGTGCCAGCAGCTTAGGGTGGGCCAGCAATCAGCCCCAGCATTTT
CASSLGWASNQPQHF
>TRBV7-6|.|TRBJ2-7|.
TGTGCCAGCAGCTTAATGATGCGGGAAGCCTCCTACGAGCAGTACTTC
CASSLMMREASYEQYF
>TRBV5-4|few|TRBJ2-7|.
TGTGCCAGCAGCTTAAGTGTGGGGACGGCCTCCTACGAGCAGTACTTC
CASSLSVGTASYEQYF
>TRBV15|once|TRBJ1-4|.
TGTGCCACCAGCAGAGGGACCGTCCTAGCGGAAAAACTGTTTTTT
CATSRGTVLAEKLFF
>TRBV30|.|TRBJ2-7|TRBD2
TGTGCCTGTTTAGCGGGTCCCTACGAGCAGTACTTC
CACLAGPYEQYF